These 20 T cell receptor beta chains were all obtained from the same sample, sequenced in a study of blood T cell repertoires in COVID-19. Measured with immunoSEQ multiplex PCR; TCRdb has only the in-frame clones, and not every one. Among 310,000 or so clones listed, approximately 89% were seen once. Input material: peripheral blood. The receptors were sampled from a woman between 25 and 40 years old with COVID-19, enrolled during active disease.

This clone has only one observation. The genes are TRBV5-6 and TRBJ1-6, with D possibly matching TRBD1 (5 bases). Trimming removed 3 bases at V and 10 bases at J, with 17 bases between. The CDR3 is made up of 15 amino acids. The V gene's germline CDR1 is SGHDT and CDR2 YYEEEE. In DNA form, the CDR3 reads TGTGCCAGCAGCTCGGCGCGAGGGACTCGGTCACCCCTCCACTTT. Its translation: CASSSARGTRSPLHF.

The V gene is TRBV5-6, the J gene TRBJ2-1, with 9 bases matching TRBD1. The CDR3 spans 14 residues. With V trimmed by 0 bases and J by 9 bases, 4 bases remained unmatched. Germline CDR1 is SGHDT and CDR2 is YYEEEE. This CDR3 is CASSLDLGQGEQFF. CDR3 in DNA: TGTGCCAGCAGCTTGGACCTGGGACAGGGTGAGCAGTTCTTC.

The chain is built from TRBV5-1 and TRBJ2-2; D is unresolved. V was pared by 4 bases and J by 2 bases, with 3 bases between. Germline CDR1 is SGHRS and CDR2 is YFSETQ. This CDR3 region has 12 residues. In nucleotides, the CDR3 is TGCGCCAGCAGCCCAAACACCGGGGAGCTGTTTTTT. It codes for CASSPNTGELFF.

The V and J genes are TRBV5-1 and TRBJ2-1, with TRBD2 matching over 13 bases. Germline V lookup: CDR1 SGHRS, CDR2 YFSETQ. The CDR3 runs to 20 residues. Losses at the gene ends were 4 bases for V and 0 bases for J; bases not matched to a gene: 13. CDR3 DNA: TGCGCCAGCAGCCTCTCGACAGGGCGGACTAGCGGGAGCTCCTACAATGAGCAGTTCTTC. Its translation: CASSLSTGRTSGSSYNEQFF.

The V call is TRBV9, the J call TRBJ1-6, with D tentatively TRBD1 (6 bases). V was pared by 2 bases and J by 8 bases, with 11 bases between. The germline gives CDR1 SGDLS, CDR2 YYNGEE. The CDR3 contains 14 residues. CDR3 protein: CASSVGQSHSPLHF. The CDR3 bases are TGTGCCAGCAGCGTCGGACAGTCCCATTCACCCCTCCACTTT.

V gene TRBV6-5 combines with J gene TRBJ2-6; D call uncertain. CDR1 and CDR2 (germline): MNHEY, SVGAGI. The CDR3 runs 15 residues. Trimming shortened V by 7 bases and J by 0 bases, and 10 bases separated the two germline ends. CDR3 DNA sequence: TGTGCCAGCATTAACAGACCCTCTGGGGCCAACGTCCTGACTTTC. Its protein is CASINRPSGANVLTF.

CDR3 protein: CASSLATQGEQFF. In nucleotides, the CDR3 is TGTGCCAGCAGCTTAGCGACGCAGGGTGAGCAGTTCTTC. V usage is TRBV7-9 and J usage is TRBJ2-1; TRBD1 is a possible D gene (5 bases). This CDR3 is built from 13 residues. The V and J ends lost 0 bases and 9 bases respectively, with 9 bases between them. In germline, CDR1 is SEHNR, CDR2 FQNEAQ (reference sequence).

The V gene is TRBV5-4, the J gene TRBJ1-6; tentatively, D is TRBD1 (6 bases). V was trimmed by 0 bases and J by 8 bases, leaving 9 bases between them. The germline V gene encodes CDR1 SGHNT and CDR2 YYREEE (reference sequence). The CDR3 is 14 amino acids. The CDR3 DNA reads TGTGCCAGCAGCTTGGACAGGGATCATTCACCCCTCCACTTT. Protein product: CASSLDRDHSPLHF.

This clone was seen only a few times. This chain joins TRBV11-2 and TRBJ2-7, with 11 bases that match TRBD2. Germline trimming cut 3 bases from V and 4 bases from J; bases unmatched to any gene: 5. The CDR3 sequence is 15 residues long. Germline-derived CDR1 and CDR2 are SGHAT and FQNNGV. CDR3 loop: CASSLTGTSGYEQYF. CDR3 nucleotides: TGTGCCAGCAGCTTGACCGGGACTAGCGGTTACGAGCAGTACTTC.

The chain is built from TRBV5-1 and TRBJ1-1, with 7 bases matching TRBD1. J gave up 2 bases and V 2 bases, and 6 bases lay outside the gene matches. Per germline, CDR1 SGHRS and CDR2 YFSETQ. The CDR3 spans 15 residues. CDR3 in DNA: TGCGCCAGCAGCTTCGGGACAGCAACCAACACTGAAGCTTTCTTT. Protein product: CASSFGTATNTEAFF.

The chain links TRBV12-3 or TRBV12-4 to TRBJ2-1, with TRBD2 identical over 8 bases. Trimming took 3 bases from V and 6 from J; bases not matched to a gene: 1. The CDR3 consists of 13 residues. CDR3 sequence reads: CASSFSGINEQFF. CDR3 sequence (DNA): TGTGCCAGCAGTTTTAGCGGGATCAATGAGCAGTTCTTC.

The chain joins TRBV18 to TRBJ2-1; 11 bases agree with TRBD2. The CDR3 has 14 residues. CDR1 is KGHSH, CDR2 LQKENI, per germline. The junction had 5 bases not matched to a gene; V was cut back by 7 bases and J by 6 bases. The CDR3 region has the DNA TGTGCCAGCTTCGGGACTAGCGGATCCAATGAGCAGTTCTTC. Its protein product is CASFGTSGSNEQFF.

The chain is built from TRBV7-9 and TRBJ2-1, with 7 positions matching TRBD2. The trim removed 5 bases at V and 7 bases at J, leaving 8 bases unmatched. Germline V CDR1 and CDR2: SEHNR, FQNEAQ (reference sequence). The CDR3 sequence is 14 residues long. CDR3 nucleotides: TGTGCCAGCAGCGAAATGGGAGGGCTTAATGAGCAGTTCTTC. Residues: CASSEMGGLNEQFF. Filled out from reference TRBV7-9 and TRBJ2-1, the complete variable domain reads DTGVSQNPRHKITKRGQNVTFRCDPISEHNRLYWYRQTLGQGPEFLTYFQNEAQLEKSRLLSDRFSAERPKGSFSTLEIQRTEQGDSAMYLCASSEMGGLNEQFFGPGTRLTVL.

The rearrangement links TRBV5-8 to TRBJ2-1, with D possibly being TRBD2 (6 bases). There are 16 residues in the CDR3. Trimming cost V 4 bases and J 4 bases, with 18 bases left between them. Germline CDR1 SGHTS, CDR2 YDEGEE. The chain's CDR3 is CASSPGISGPYNEQFF. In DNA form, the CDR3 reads TGTGCCAGCAGCCCGGGGATCAGCGGGCCTTACAATGAGCAGTTCTTC.

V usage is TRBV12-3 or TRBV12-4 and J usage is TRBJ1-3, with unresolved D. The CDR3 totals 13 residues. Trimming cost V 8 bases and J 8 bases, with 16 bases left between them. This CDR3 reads CASAGPPGYTIYF. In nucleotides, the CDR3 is TGTGCCAGCGCCGGACCTCCGGGGTACACCATATATTTT.

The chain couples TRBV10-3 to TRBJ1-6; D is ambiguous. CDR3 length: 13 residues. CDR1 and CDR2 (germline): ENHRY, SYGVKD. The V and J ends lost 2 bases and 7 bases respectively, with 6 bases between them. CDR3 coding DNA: TGTGCCATCAGTGAGGTCCTAAATTCACCCCTCCACTTT. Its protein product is CAISEVLNSPLHF.

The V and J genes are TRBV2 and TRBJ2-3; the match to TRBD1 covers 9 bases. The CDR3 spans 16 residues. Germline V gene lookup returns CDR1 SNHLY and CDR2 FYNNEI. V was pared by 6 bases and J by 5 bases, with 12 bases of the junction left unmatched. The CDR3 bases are TGTGCCAGCAGCATGTCCGGGACAGGGAGGTTAGATACGCAGTATTTT. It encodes CASSMSGTGRLDTQYF.

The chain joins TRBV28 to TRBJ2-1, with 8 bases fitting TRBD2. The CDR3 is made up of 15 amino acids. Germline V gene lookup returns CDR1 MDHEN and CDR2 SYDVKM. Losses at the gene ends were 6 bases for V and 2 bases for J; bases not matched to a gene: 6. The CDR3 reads CASSLTSGPYNEQFF. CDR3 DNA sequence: TGTGCCAGCAGCCTTACTAGCGGACCCTACAATGAGCAGTTCTTC.

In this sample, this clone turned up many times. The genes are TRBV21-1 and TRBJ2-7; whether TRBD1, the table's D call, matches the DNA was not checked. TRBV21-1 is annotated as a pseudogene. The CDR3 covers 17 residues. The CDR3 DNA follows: TGTGCCAGCAGCAAAGGGCAAAAAGGGACAGGCTCCTACGAGCAGTACTTC. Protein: CASSKGQKGTGSYEQYF.

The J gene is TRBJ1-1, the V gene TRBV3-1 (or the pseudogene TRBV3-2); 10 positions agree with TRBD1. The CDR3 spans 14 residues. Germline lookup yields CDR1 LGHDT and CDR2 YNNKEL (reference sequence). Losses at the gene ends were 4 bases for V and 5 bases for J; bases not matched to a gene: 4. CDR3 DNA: TGTGCCAGCAGCCTGACAGGGGGCGGGACTGAAGCTTTCTTT. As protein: CASSLTGGGTEAFF.